This passage covers 29 T cell receptor beta chains from one sample sequenced in a study of T cells in Graves' hyperthyroidism and ophthalmopathy. TCR beta CDR3 regions were amplified from RNA transcripts. The HTBI primer set was used in a first-round RT-PCR of the TCR CDR3. TCRdb reprocessed the multiplex PCR reads with MiXCR, giving one entry per CDR3 protein. In the table there are 650,000 to 800,000 distinct CDR3 sequences, 40% to 55% of which are singletons. The specimen was peripheral blood or thyroid tissue (not recorded which). Receptors were obtained from an adult man with Graves' disease, either hyperthyroidism or ophthalmopathy (not recorded which).

The chain joins TRBV20-1 to TRBJ1-5, with a tentative D call TRBD1 (5 bases). With 4 bases removed from V and 3 bases from J, the gap between germline ends came to 7 bases. Germline V lookup: CDR1 DFQATT, CDR2 SNEGSKA (reference sequence). The CDR3 totals 12 residues. Written as DNA, the CDR3 is TGCAGTGCTACAGGGCTCAATCAGCCCCAGCATTTT. Residues: CSATGLNQPQHF.

Turning to this clonotype: A much larger clone lies one base from this, so it may be a read error. The DNA for the CDR3 is TGTGCCAGCAGCTTAATGGCGGCTGAAGCTTTCTTT. Protein sequence: CASSLMAAEAFF. The gene calls are TRBV7-9 and TRBJ1-1; D gene unclear. The CDR3 runs 12 residues. CDR1 and CDR2 (germline): SEHNR, FQNEAQ (reference sequence). Trimming took 2 bases from V and 6 from J, leaving 7 bases between them. Based on the CDR3 plus reference TRBV7-9 and TRBJ1-1, the full variable domain is DTGVSQNPRHKITKRGQNVTFRCDPISEHNRLYWYRQTLGQGPEFLTYFQNEAQLEKSRLLSDRFSAERPKGSFSTLEIQRTEQGDSAMYLCASSLMAAEAFFGQGTRLTVV.

This clonotype was found a few times. This chain connects TRBV19 to TRBJ2-7; 12 bases align to TRBD1. CDR1 is LNHDA, CDR2 SQIVND, per germline (reference sequence). V lost 5 bases, J lost 7 bases, and 6 bases stayed unmatched. The CDR3 covers 14 residues. CDR3 sequence: CASSPGTGGLEQYF. DNA of the CDR3: TGTGCCAGTAGTCCCGGGACAGGGGGCCTTGAGCAGTACTTC.

A word on this clonotype: The junction and the germline gene differ at one end; a read error may be behind it. The chain recombines TRBV6-1 with TRBJ1-5, with D possibly TRBD1 on 5 matching bases. The CDR3 spans 16 residues. Per germline, CDR1 MNHNS and CDR2 SASEGT. The CDR3 region has the DNA TGTGCCAACAGTGAAAGGGCAGGGTATAGCAATCAGCCCCAGCATTTT. Translating gives CANSERAGYSNQPQHF.

The rearrangement uses TRBV7-9 and TRBJ1-1; D is undetermined. CDR1 and CDR2 (germline): SEHNR, FQNEAQ (reference sequence). This CDR3 comprises 14 residues. V was shortened by 5 bases and J by 3 bases, with 13 bases between the two germline ends. The DNA of the CDR3 is TGTGCCAGCAGCCGAGCGGGAGGAGACACTGAAGCTTTCTTT. It codes for CASSRAGGDTEAFF.

This clonotype came up a few times. This chain uses TRBV7-9 with TRBJ1-6; the match to TRBD1 covers 7 bases. V dropped 7 bases and J dropped 5; count of bases not matched to a gene: 8. Germline V gene lookup returns CDR1 SEHNR and CDR2 FQNEAQ (reference sequence). The CDR3 totals 15 residues. The DNA of the CDR3 is TGTGCCAGCATCCCGGCAGGGGGGAATAATTCACCCCTCCACTTT. Its translation is CASIPAGGNNSPLHF.

A remark on this clonotype: The junction shows a germline mismatch at one end, possibly a read error. The chain has TRBV2 and TRBJ1-5; D not certain. The CDR3 has 14 amino acids. Looked up from germline, CDR1 is SNHLY and CDR2 is FYNNEI. CDR3 region: CAGSWGREGQPQHF. In DNA form, the CDR3 reads TGTGCCGGCAGTTGGGGAAGGGAGGGTCAGCCCCAGCATTTT. The full variable domain, its missing parts supplied by reference TRBV2 and TRBJ1-5, is EPEVTQTPSHQVTQMGQEVILRCVPISNHLYFYWYRQILGQKVEFLVSFYNNEISEKSEIFDDQFSVERPDGSNFTLKIRSTKLEDSAMYFCAGSWGREGQPQHFGDGTRLSIL.

This clonotype appeared many times. This sequence joins TRBV7-9 and TRBJ2-7, with 8 positions matching TRBD1. This CDR3 has 14 amino acids. After removal of 5 bases from V and 7 bases from J, the junction contained 10 bases not matched to a gene. Germline loops: CDR1 SEHNR, CDR2 FQNEAQ (reference sequence). The CDR3 here is CASSTRTGPGEQYF. Written as DNA, the CDR3 is TGTGCCAGCAGCACACGGACAGGGCCGGGGGAGCAGTACTTC.

This chain links TRBV2 with TRBJ1-1; D is possibly TRBD1 (5 bases). The CDR3 length is 15 residues. V shed 4 bases and J shed 4 bases, with 16 bases lying between them. Germline lookup yields CDR1 SNHLY and CDR2 FYNNEI. The CDR3 region is CASSGGGERGTEAFF. As DNA, the CDR3 is TGTGCCAGCAGTGGCGGAGGGGAGAGGGGCACTGAAGCTTTCTTT.

Concerning this clonotype itself: A read error may explain this, as a much larger clone is one base away. V and J are TRBV7-9 and TRBJ2-7; 9 bases align to TRBD1. Trimming took 3 bases from V and 6 from J; bases not matched to a gene: 6. The CDR3 is 14 amino acids. In germline, CDR1 is SEHNR, CDR2 FQNEAQ (reference sequence). DNA of the CDR3: TGTGCCAGCAGCTTTGGACAGGGGATCGGCGAGCAGTACTTC. It specifies CASSFGQGIGEQYF.

This clonotype was picked up many times. The chain carries TRBV20-1 and TRBJ2-7, with D possibly being TRBD1 (6 bases). The germline gives CDR1 DFQATT, CDR2 SNEGSKA (reference sequence). With 6 bases removed from V and 1 base from J, the gap between germline ends came to 13 bases. This CDR3 region has 13 residues. The CDR3 DNA sequence: TGCAGTGCCCGAACCGGACAGTCCTACGAGCAGTACTTC. Protein: CSARTGQSYEQYF.

Worth noting for this clonotype: A read error is possible here, since a much larger clone lies one base away. This chain uses TRBV10-2 with TRBJ2-7; 8 nucleotides align to TRBD2. In germline, CDR1 is WSHSY, CDR2 SAAADI. Trimming removed 4 bases from V and 0 bases from J; junction bases left unmatched: 5. The CDR3 is made up of 15 amino acids. The CDR3 loop reads CASSGLAGPSYEQYF. The CDR3, as DNA: TGCGCCAGCAGTGGGCTAGCGGGCCCCTCCTACGAGCAGTACTTC.

This clonotype was seen more than once but under ten times. The chain recombines TRBV14 with TRBJ1-2; D remains unclear. Trimming took 3 bases from V and 4 from J, leaving 15 bases between them. This CDR3 is 15 amino acids long. The V gene's germline CDR1 is SGHDN and CDR2 FVKESK. The CDR3 DNA follows: TGTGCCAGCAGCCACGATAGAAGACACTTCTATGGCTACACCTTC. This sequence encodes CASSHDRRHFYGYTF.

This clonotype is classed as medium-sized. V is TRBV10-3 and J is TRBJ2-6; TRBD2 matches at 7 bases. The V gene end was trimmed by 10 bases and the J gene end by 1 base; junction bases not matched to a gene: 4. In germline, CDR1 is ENHRY, CDR2 SYGVKD. The CDR3 contains 14 residues. In nucleotides, the CDR3 is TGTGCCACCAGGGAGGGGTCTGGGGCCAACGTCCTGACTTTC. Amino acids: CATREGSGANVLTF.

CDR3 sequence: CASSIRTGANTEAFF. CDR3 bases: TGCGCCAGCAGCATACGGACAGGGGCGAACACTGAAGCTTTCTTT. V is TRBV5-1 and J is TRBJ1-1; 9 bases map to TRBD1. Germline V gene sequence: CDR1 SGHRS, CDR2 YFSETQ. The CDR3 is made up of 15 amino acids. Trimming removed 4 bases from V and 1 base from J; junction bases left unmatched: 5. The variable domain in full, with the rest retrieved from reference TRBV5-1 and TRBJ1-1, is KAGVTQTPRYLIKTRGQQVTLSCSPISGHRSVSWYQQTPGQGLQFLFEYFSETQRNKGNFPGRFSGRQFSNSRSEMNVSTLELGDSALYLCASSIRTGANTEAFFGQGTRLTVV.

CDR3 sequence (DNA): TGTGCCAGCAGTTTATCGGGACAGGGGCGAGAGACCCAGTACTTC. It encodes CASSLSGQGRETQYF. The chain combines TRBV12-3 or TRBV12-4 with TRBJ2-5, with 10 bases matching TRBD1. The CDR3 extends over 15 amino acids. The V and J ends lost 2 bases and 4 bases, in that order; junction bases with no gene match: 4.

This clonotype was seen only a few times. V gene TRBV2 combines with J gene TRBJ1-1; D ambiguous. Germline V gene lookup returns CDR1 SNHLY and CDR2 FYNNEI. Trimming cost V 4 bases and J 9 bases, with 27 bases left between them. CDR3 length equals 17 residues. This CDR3 reads CASSGLGMEGRADKAFF. The DNA for the CDR3 is TGTGCCAGCAGTGGTCTTGGAATGGAAGGGCGGGCTGATAAAGCTTTCTTT.

This clonotype was observed a handful of times. The chain couples TRBV9 to TRBJ1-1; D is unclear. The germline V and J ends were trimmed by 3 bases and 0 bases, with 12 bases remaining between them. Germline V gene data show CDR1 as SGDLS and CDR2 as YYNGEE. There are 15 residues in the CDR3. In DNA form, the CDR3 reads TGTGCCAGCAGCGGGCATGCGGGGATGAACACTGAAGCTTTCTTT. It yields the protein CASSGHAGMNTEAFF.

V and J are TRBV20-1 and TRBJ2-7, with 7 nucleotides matching TRBD1. The CDR3 is 14 residues long. Looked up from germline, CDR1 is DFQATT and CDR2 is SNEGSKA (reference sequence). V gave up 2 bases and J gave up 5 bases; unmatched junction bases: 9. The CDR3 loop reads CSARSTGSVNEQYF. The CDR3 nucleotides are TGCAGTGCTAGATCGACAGGGAGTGTGAACGAGCAGTACTTC.

This clonotype showed up just a few times. V usage is TRBV29-1 and J usage is TRBJ2-7; D remains unclear. The CDR3 loop spans 13 amino acids. CDR1 and CDR2 from the germline V gene are SQVTM and ANQGSEA. V lost 4 bases to trimming and J lost 7 bases, with 17 bases between them. CDR3 region: CSVVGPTKGEQYF. As DNA, the CDR3 is TGCAGCGTTGTTGGCCCGACCAAGGGAGAGCAGTACTTC.

In its sample, this clonotype was seen a few times. The chain recombines TRBV7-9 with TRBJ2-7, with D uncertain. Germline V gene sequence: CDR1 SEHNR, CDR2 FQNEAQ (reference sequence). V dropped 1 base and J dropped 3 bases, with 16 bases sitting between them. The CDR3 length is 16 residues. The CDR3 protein is CASSLVHLETHYEQYF. The CDR3 coding sequence is TGTGCCAGCAGCTTAGTGCACCTCGAAACCCACTACGAGCAGTACTTC. The whole variable domain, remainder taken from reference TRBV7-9 and TRBJ2-7, is DTGVSQNPRHKITKRGQNVTFRCDPISEHNRLYWYRQTLGQGPEFLTYFQNEAQLEKSRLLSDRFSAERPKGSFSTLEIQRTEQGDSAMYLCASSLVHLETHYEQYFGPGTRLTVT.

This clonotype has more than one count but fewer than ten. This sequence joins TRBV19 and TRBJ1-1; 9 positions agree with TRBD1. The germline CDR1 and CDR2 sequences are LNHDA and SQIVND (reference sequence). The V and J ends lost 5 bases and 1 base, in that order; junction bases with no gene match: 5. The CDR3 is 15 amino acids. The CDR3 sequence: CASSVTGGPNTEAFF. In DNA form, the CDR3 reads TGTGCCAGTAGTGTAACAGGGGGCCCGAACACTGAAGCTTTCTTT.

This rearrangement joins TRBV20-1 to TRBJ2-2; D not certain. V was trimmed by 2 bases and J by 0 bases, leaving 10 bases between them. Germline V gene data show CDR1 as DFQATT and CDR2 as SNEGSKA (reference sequence). The CDR3 is 15 residues long. The CDR3, as DNA: TGCAGTGCTAGACGGTGGGGAACGAACACCGGGGAGCTGTTTTTT. Protein sequence: CSARRWGTNTGELFF.

The chain recombines TRBV29-1 with TRBJ1-4, with 7 bases that match TRBD1. Germline CDR1 SQVTM, CDR2 ANQGSEA. V lost 2 bases and J lost 2; bases outside the gene matches: 5. The CDR3 totals 15 residues. The CDR3 region is CSVERDSRTNEKLFF. The CDR3 region has the DNA TGCAGCGTTGAAAGGGACAGCCGTACTAATGAAAAACTGTTTTTT.

This clonotype appeared a few times. The chain links TRBV5-5 to TRBJ2-7; D is unclear. The CDR3 covers 13 residues. Trimming cost V 4 bases and J 5 bases, with 13 bases left between them. Germline V lookup: CDR1 SGHKS, CDR2 YYEKEE (reference sequence). For the CDR3, the DNA is TGTGCCAGCAGCGTCGCCGGCGTTAACGAGCAGTACTTC. Its translation is CASSVAGVNEQYF.

There are a few counts of this clonotype. The CDR3 reads CASSGGWGLNVYEQYF. The CDR3 DNA is TGCGCCAGCAGCGGAGGATGGGGACTGAATGTCTACGAGCAGTACTTC. V gene TRBV10-2 combines with J gene TRBJ2-7; the D gene is possibly TRBD2 (6 bases). V was shortened by 6 bases and J by 3 bases, with 21 bases between the two germline ends. In germline, CDR1 is WSHSY, CDR2 SAAADI. This CDR3 has 16 residues.

A note on this clonotype: One base away lies a much larger clone, so this may be a sequencing read error. The chain has TRBV20-1 and TRBJ1-5; TRBD1 is a possible D gene (6 bases). The germline V gene encodes CDR1 DFQATT and CDR2 SNEGSKA (reference sequence). The CDR3 is made up of 13 amino acids. The CDR3 DNA reads as TGCAGTGCGCGCACGAACAGGGACCAGCCCCCGCATTTT. This translates into CSARTNRDQPPHF.

This clonotype was recorded a few times. The genes are TRBV29-1 and TRBJ2-2; 9 nucleotides line up with TRBD1. The germline gives CDR1 SQVTM, CDR2 ANQGSEA. This CDR3 comprises 15 residues. Losses at the gene ends were 5 bases for V and 3 bases for J; bases not matched to a gene: 7. CDR3 in DNA: TGCAGCGTTCGTCCGGGACAGGGATACACCGGGGAGCTGTTTTTT. Translating it yields CSVRPGQGYTGELFF.

CDR3 sequence (DNA): TGTGCCAGCAGCTCGACAGCCATAGAGACCCAGTACTTC. Translating it yields CASSSTAIETQYF. This sequence joins TRBV7-9 and TRBJ2-5, with D tentatively TRBD1 (5 bases). The ends were cut back, 4 bases at V and 4 bases at J, with 10 bases in the middle. This CDR3 region has 13 residues. CDR1 and CDR2 (germline): SEHNR, FQNEAQ (reference sequence).